This is a list of T cell receptor beta chains from one sample in a study of T cells expressing NK-cell markers. With the 5' RACE reads reprocessed, TCRdb shows one record per CDR3 protein and no DNA. The sample totals 250,000 to 300,000 distinct CDR3 sequences. The sequenced sample consisted of blood T cells: a sorted CD56 or NKG2C T cell subset, CD4+ or CD8+ T cells, or bulk PBMC T cells (not recorded which). The receptors here all came from a woman aged 18-70 years in good health. The CDR3 runs from the conserved cysteine through the conserved F or W.

v_call	cdr3_length	j_call	cdr3_aa
TRBV11-2	15	TRBJ2-7	CASSEGLAENYEQYF
TRBV19	15	TRBJ1-1	CASSIGVSGGTEAFF
TRBV4-1	15	TRBJ1-6	CASSQVAGVGSPLHF
TRBV12-3/TRBV12-4	13	TRBJ1-4	CASSRDINEKLFF
TRBV5-1	15	TRBJ2-3	CASRTRPDITDTQYF
TRBV29-1	14	TRBJ2-7	CSVSEGAMAYEQYF
TRBV24-1	15	TRBJ2-7	CATSDSTRTDYEQYF
TRBV6-2/TRBV6-3	15	TRBJ1-5	CASSSGGARNQPQHF
TRBV28	17	TRBJ2-1	CASTSPGAGLSYNEQFF
TRBV29-1	12	TRBJ2-5	CSVVRVQETQYF
TRBV6-2/TRBV6-3	13	TRBJ1-1	CASFDPLNTEAFF
TRBV5-1	13	TRBJ1-1	CASRPVPGTEAFF
TRBV29-1	13	TRBJ2-7	CSVLDFANYEQYF
TRBV20-1	14	TRBJ2-2	CSARPRQNTGELFF
TRBV7-9	14	TRBJ1-1	CASSLVGRHTEAFF
TRBV5-4	14	TRBJ1-2	CASSLSQGTYGYTF
TRBV12-3/TRBV12-4	16	TRBJ2-3	CASSLAWKSGTDTQYF
TRBV6-1	16	TRBJ2-1	CASSPLTGGYYNEQFF
TRBV7-9	12	TRBJ1-3	CASSFGGKAIYF
TRBV4-3	13	TRBJ2-2	CASSQATTGELFF
TRBV5-1	14	TRBJ1-3	CASSSGSSGNTIYF
TRBV6-1	13	TRBJ2-3	CASTENRGGMQYF